The 14 T cell receptor beta chains below come from one sample, sequenced in a study of blood T cell repertoires in COVID-19 (dated by TCRdb to between 2020 and 2021). Libraries came from the immunoSEQ multiplex PCR assay. Sourced from immuneACCESS, this table was stored by TCRdb with only in-frame sequences that have V and J called. A share of the clones is absent; for the studies checked, an unresolved V gene accounts for under half, and the remainder has no known explanation. This sample holds 47,000 or so clones; roughly 80% were observed only once. The top ten clones comprise around 2.8% of the sample. Sequences were obtained from peripheral blood. The receptors come from a woman aged 60-70 years with acute or convalescent COVID-19.

The chain links TRBV5-4 to TRBJ1-2; 9 bases align to TRBD1. Losses at the gene ends were 0 bases for V and 6 bases for J; bases not matched to a gene: 3. The CDR3 is 14 amino acids. Germline CDR1 SGHNT, CDR2 YYREEE (reference sequence). The chain's CDR3 is CASSLGDRENGYTF. CDR3 nucleotides: TGTGCCAGCAGCTTGGGGGACAGGGAGAATGGCTACACCTTC.

V usage is TRBV4-1 and J usage is TRBJ2-1; 7 positions agree with TRBD1. In germline, CDR1 is MGHRA, CDR2 YSYEKL. With V trimmed by 4 bases and J by 4 bases, 4 bases remained unmatched. This CDR3 comprises 14 residues. As DNA, the CDR3 is TGCGCCAGCAGCCCCCGGACAGGTTACAATGAGCAGTTCTTC. Encoded protein: CASSPRTGYNEQFF.

The rearrangement links TRBV6-5 to TRBJ1-2; no clear D gene. The CDR3 has 15 amino acids. V was pared by 2 bases and J by 6 bases, with 16 bases between. Germline-derived CDR1 and CDR2 are MNHEY and SVGAGI. CDR3 bases: TGTGCCAGCAGTTACGGGTCGGCAACTAGTGATGGCTACACCTTC. This codes for CASSYGSATSDGYTF.

V usage is TRBV6-5 and J usage is TRBJ2-2; 7 bases line up with TRBD2. Unmatched junction bases numbered 6, after V lost 11 bases and J lost 0 bases. The germline CDR1 and CDR2 sequences are MNHEY and SVGAGI. The CDR3 runs 14 residues. CDR3 sequence: CACQRDPNTGELFF. In DNA form, the CDR3 reads TGTGCCTGCCAGCGGGACCCGAACACCGGGGAGCTGTTTTTT.

This clone was seen at least ten times. V is TRBV6-5 and J is TRBJ2-1, with unresolved D. Trimming left V 7 bases short and J 0 bases short, with 10 bases between. CDR1 MNHEY and CDR2 SVGAGI come from the germline V gene. The CDR3 sequence is 14 residues long. The CDR3 nucleotides are TGTGCCAGCAAACCGGAGAGCTCCTACAATGAGCAGTTCTTC. As protein: CASKPESSYNEQFF.

This clone turned up a few times. The genes are TRBV6-5 and TRBJ1-6; D uncertain. Germline V gene lookup returns CDR1 MNHEY and CDR2 SVGAGI. V was cut by 6 bases and J by 10 bases, with 13 bases left in between. This CDR3 has 13 amino acids. CDR3 sequence: CASSREWYSPLHF. In DNA, the CDR3 is TGTGCCAGCAGCCGCGAGTGGTACTCACCCCTCCACTTT.

The chain recombines TRBV19 with TRBJ1-2; D is undetermined. CDR1 LNHDA and CDR2 SQIVND come from the germline V gene (reference sequence). CDR3 length equals 13 residues. The ends were cut back, 3 bases at V and 3 bases at J, with 8 bases in the middle. CDR3 in DNA: TGTGCCAGTAGTATTGAGAGCCACTATGGCTACACCTTC. As protein: CASSIESHYGYTF.

This chain uses TRBV5-6 with TRBJ2-1; tentatively, D is TRBD1 (6 bases). The germline V gene encodes CDR1 SGHDT and CDR2 YYEEEE. The V end lost 7 bases, the J end lost 7 bases, and 24 bases lay between the germline ends. The length of the CDR3 is 16 residues. This chain's CDR3 is CASGYPWGLRGNEQFF. The DNA for the CDR3 is TGTGCCAGCGGGTACCCGTGGGGGCTTAGGGGGAATGAGCAGTTCTTC.

This chain connects TRBV3-1 (or the pseudogene TRBV3-2) to TRBJ2-1; D perhaps matches TRBD2 (6 bases). The germline V and J ends were trimmed by 1 base and 16 bases, with 14 bases remaining between them. This CDR3 has 12 amino acids. The germline V gene encodes CDR1 LGHDT and CDR2 YNNKEL (reference sequence). In DNA form, the CDR3 reads TGTGCCAGCAGCCAAGGGGCTCGGGAGCCCTTCTTC. Residues: CASSQGAREPFF.

The rearrangement links TRBV11-3 to TRBJ2-1, with D possibly matching TRBD1 (6 bases). Germline V CDR1 and CDR2: SGHNT, YENEEA. CDR3 length equals 15 residues. Trimming shortened V by 4 bases and J by 10 bases, and 20 bases separated the two germline ends. The CDR3 is CASSSPRGRDHEQFF. The CDR3 coding sequence is TGTGCCAGCAGCTCCCCAAGGGGGAGAGATCACGAGCAGTTCTTC.

The rearrangement uses TRBV10-3 and TRBJ1-1, with no clear D. V lost 10 bases and J 6 bases, leaving 12 bases between the germline ends. CDR3 length: 11 amino acids. Germline V gene data show CDR1 as ENHRY and CDR2 as SYGVKD. The CDR3 DNA reads as TGTGCCACCCAAGGCGGCGCTGAAGCTTTCTTT. Protein product: CATQGGAEAFF.

The chain joins TRBV6-5 to TRBJ1-1, with D maybe TRBD1 (6 bases). Looked up from germline, CDR1 is MNHEY and CDR2 is SVGAGI. The CDR3 has 13 residues. Between the trimmed V and J ends, which lost 6 bases and 8 bases, there was a span of 16 bases. CDR3 region: CASSLTRGTEAFF. The CDR3, as DNA: TGTGCCAGCAGCTTAACCAGGGGAACGGAAGCTTTCTTT.

The CDR3 is CASSLDIKGHRNYGYTF. CDR3 DNA: TGTGCCAGCAGCTTGGATATAAAGGGGCACCGTAACTATGGCTACACCTTC. V is TRBV5-6 and J is TRBJ1-2; D may be TRBD1 (5 bases). The CDR3 runs to 17 residues. The germline V gene has CDR1 SGHDT and CDR2 YYEEEE. Trimming took off 0 bases at V and 1 base at J, with 16 bases between the two ends.

V gene TRBV7-2 combines with J gene TRBJ1-2; D perhaps matches TRBD1 (5 bases). The CDR3 covers 14 residues. The germline V gene has CDR1 SGHTA and CDR2 FQGNSA. V gave up 1 base and J gave up 4 bases, with 10 bases separating them. This CDR3 reads CASSLEGTFYGYTF. CDR3 DNA: TGTGCCAGCAGCTTAGAGGGGACTTTCTATGGCTACACCTTC.